This TCR beta chain was recovered during a study of T cells in Graves' hyperthyroidism and ophthalmopathy. Germline values: CDR1 SNHLY, CDR2 FYNNEI. The CDR3 is made up of 18 amino acids. Comments on this clonotype: At one end, the junction sequence differs from germline, possibly due to a read error.

Amplification yielded TCR beta CDR3 regions, with RNA transcripts as the source. The HTBI primer set was used in a first-round RT-PCR of the TCR CDR3. In TCRdb, the multiplex PCR reads were re-called with MiXCR into one record per CDR3 protein. This repertoire shows 550,000 to 600,000 distinct CDR3 sequences, 46% found once; its top ten account for around 20%. Source material: peripheral blood or thyroid tissue (not recorded which). The receptor's source is an adult woman with Graves' disease, either hyperthyroidism or ophthalmopathy (not recorded which). This rearrangement joins TRBV2 to TRBJ2-6, with TRBD2 matching over 12 bases. CDR3 coding DNA: TGTGCCAGCAGTGAAGGGGAGACTCTAGCGGGAGGGGGCAACGTCCTGACTTTC. It is translated as CASSEGETLAGGGNVLTF.